Described below is a single T cell receptor (beta chain) sequence and its context. What it binds is not known. The sample originates from a study of T cell responses to AZD1222 COVID-19 vaccine. Study results and caveats: Baseline serology detected seropositivity in only a handful of AZD1222 recipients. The donor group comprised mostly white British people and more females; the analysis possibly underestimated clonal diversity.

V was shortened by 4 bases and J by 1 base, with 12 bases between the two germline ends. This CDR3 is built from 15 residues. Germline CDR1 reads MNHEY; CDR2 reads SMNVEV (reference sequence). Sequenced by immunoSEQ multiplex PCR; TCRdb stores in-frame clones only, minus some. This table has about 130,000 clones, 86% appearing once. Source: peripheral blood, taken on day 0 of AZD1222 vaccination. This TCR was recovered from an adult in good health. The gene calls are TRBV27 and TRBJ2-3; D gene unclear. The DNA of the CDR3 is TGTGCCAGCAGTTCTCGACTCGGCCGCACAGATACGCAGTATTTT. Its translation: CASSSRLGRTDTQYF.